The source of this T cell receptor (beta chain) is a study of T cell responses to AZD1222 COVID-19 vaccine. Overall study results and limits: The donor group comprised mostly white British people and more females; the analysis possibly underestimated clonal diversity. With two AZD1222 doses given, Spike-specific TCR breadth and depth both rose.

Using immunoSEQ multiplex PCR, the repertoire was profiled, and TCRdb retains in-frame clones only, with some absent. The data hold more than 150,000 clones, with over 90% observed a single time. As to this clone: What it binds is unknown.

Germline V lookup: CDR1 MNHNS, CDR2 SASEGT. Trimming took 1 base from V and 6 from J, leaving 19 bases between them. The CDR3 loop spans 17 amino acids. The chain carries TRBV6-1 and TRBJ1-5, with D maybe TRBD1 (6 bases). The material was peripheral blood, obtained 28 days after the second AZD1222 dose. The TCR was taken from an adult who received the AZD1222 COVID-19 vaccine. The CDR3 region has the DNA TGTGCCAGCAGTGAAGTAAGGGCAGGGGTCTTGGGTCAGCCCCAGCATTTT. Translation: CASSEVRAGVLGQPQHF.